Presented here are 3 T cell receptor beta chains from one specimen sequenced in a study of blood T cell repertoires in COVID-19 (dated by TCRdb to 2020 to 2021). The library came from the immunoSEQ multiplex PCR assay. Drawn from immuneACCESS, this table holds only the in-frame rearrangements with V and J called that TCRdb kept. Clones are partly lost; checked studies trace under half to an unresolved V gene and leave the rest unexplained. Within this sample are over 100,000 clones, with 80% to 85% of them counted one time only. Less than 8% of the sample is held by the ten biggest clonotypes. The sequenced sample consisted of peripheral blood. These receptors all come from an older man with acute or convalescent COVID-19.

V and J are TRBV30 and TRBJ2-1; 7 bases match TRBD1. The CDR3 has 16 amino acids. CDR1 and CDR2 (germline): GTSNPN, SVGIG (reference sequence). The J segment lost 4 bases and the V segment lost 5 bases, leaving 14 bases of the junction unmatched. CDR3 nucleotide sequence: TGTGCCTGGGGAGGTCTCGGCAGGGGGTATTACAATGAGCAGTTCTTC. It codes for CAWGGLGRGYYNEQFF. Full variable domain (outside the CDR3, taken from reference TRBV30 and TRBJ2-1): SQTIHQWPATLVQPVGSPLSLECTVEGTSNPNLYWYRQAAGRGLQLLFYSVGIGQISSEVPQNLSASRPQDRQFILSSKKLLLSDSGFYLCAWGGLGRGYYNEQFFGPGTRLTVL.

This chain joins TRBV30 and TRBJ1-2; D is possibly TRBD1 (5 bases). From germline, CDR1 is GTSNPN and CDR2 SVGIG (reference sequence). This CDR3 has 14 residues. Trimming removed 0 bases from V and 8 bases from J, with 16 bases in between. The chain's CDR3 is CAWSVGPGRGGYTF. Written as DNA, the CDR3 is TGTGCCTGGAGTGTAGGTCCAGGTAGGGGCGGCTACACCTTC.

The chain combines TRBV30 with TRBJ1-2; TRBD1 matches 7 bases. Germline CDR1 GTSNPN, CDR2 SVGIG (reference sequence). Unmatched junction bases numbered 9, after V lost 2 bases and J lost 0 bases. The CDR3 is made up of 16 amino acids. The chain's CDR3 is CAWSPPGDSTNYGYTF. The CDR3 DNA reads as TGTGCCTGGAGTCCGCCGGGGGACAGTACTAACTATGGCTACACCTTC.